The rows below give T cell receptor beta chains drawn from one sample of a study of beta chain features in type 1 diabetes. This table comes from immunoSEQ multiplex PCR, and its TCRdb copy is limited to in-frame clones, with some not included. Among under 950,000 clones, around a sixth were seen once, and the ten largest hold around 0.02%. The specimen was naive CD4+ T cells from blood. The receptors stem from a woman younger than 35 in good health. Each CDR3 is given with its conserved first and last residue. The order of the fields is J gene, V gene, clone size, D gene, CDR3 DNA, CDR3 protein. D genes are given only for firm matches. Some rows mark clone size as missing; the rest say once, few, many or name a class of expanded clone.

J: TRBJ2-5; V: TRBV11-3; size: few; D: .; DNA: TGTGCCAGCAGCTTAGATCGGGAGACCCAGTACTTC; CDR3: CASSLDRETQYF
J: TRBJ2-5; V: TRBV28; size: few; D: .; DNA: TGTGCCAGCTTCGCCAGGACGCCCCAAGAGACCCAGTACTTC; CDR3: CASFARTPQETQYF
J: TRBJ2-5; V: TRBV15; size: .; D: TRBD2; DNA: TGTGCCACCGGCGGGGGAGGGAGAGAGACCCAGTACTTC; CDR3: CATGGGGRETQYF
J: TRBJ2-7; V: TRBV6-5; size: .; D: .; DNA: TGTGCCAGCAGTTTGGCCCTGGGGAGTGGCTACGAGCAGTACTTC; CDR3: CASSLALGSGYEQYF
J: TRBJ2-3; V: TRBV7-2; size: few; D: .; DNA: TGTGCCAGCAGCCCCATGTCCACAGATACGCAGTATTTT; CDR3: CASSPMSTDTQYF
J: TRBJ2-1; V: TRBV7-9; size: .; D: TRBD2; DNA: TGTGCCAGCAGCCATAGCGGGACTAGCGGGGCCGCTGGGTTCTTC; CDR3: CASSHSGTSGAAGFF
J: TRBJ2-7; V: TRBV10-3; size: .; D: .; DNA: TGTGCCATCAGTGAGTCCATCCCCTCTCCCTACGAGCAGTACTTC; CDR3: CAISESIPSPYEQYF
J: TRBJ2-7; V: TRBV7-2; size: .; D: TRBD2; DNA: TGTGCCAGCACCCCATGGGAGGGAATACACGAGCAGTACTTC; CDR3: CASTPWEGIHEQYF
J: TRBJ2-1; V: TRBV6-5; size: .; D: .; DNA: TGTGCCAGCAGTTACTCACCAAGCTCCTACAATGAGCAGTTCTTC; CDR3: CASSYSPSSYNEQFF
J: TRBJ2-7; V: TRBV6-5; size: .; D: .; DNA: TGTGCCAGCAGGGGCCTGAGCGACGAGCAGTACTTC; CDR3: CASRGLSDEQYF
J: TRBJ2-5; V: TRBV19; size: .; D: .; DNA: TGTGCCAGTACCGGTAAAAATAGCCCGGTCCCTTCATGGACCCAGTACTTC; CDR3: CASTGKNSPVPSWTQYF
J: TRBJ2-5; V: TRBV20-1; size: .; D: .; DNA: TGCAGCGCCAGCCAAGAGACCCAGTACTTC; CDR3: CSASQETQYF
J: TRBJ2-1; V: TRBV5-6; size: few; D: TRBD2; DNA: TGTGCCAGCACCGCTAAGGGAGGGTACAATGAGCAGTTCTTC; CDR3: CASTAKGGYNEQFF
J: TRBJ2-1; V: TRBV18; size: .; D: TRBD2; DNA: TGTGCCAGCTCACCACCCACGCTAGCGGGAGTCAATGAGCAGTTCTTC; CDR3: CASSPPTLAGVNEQFF
J: TRBJ2-1; V: TRBV10-3; size: .; D: TRBD2; DNA: TGTGCCATCAGTTCTTCAGAACCGGGACTAGCGCTGGGTGAGCAGTTCTTC; CDR3: CAISSSEPGLALGEQFF
J: TRBJ2-4; V: TRBV29-1; size: .; D: .; DNA: TGCAGCGTTGAATACCCCCAAAACATTCAGTACTTC; CDR3: CSVEYPQNIQYF
J: TRBJ2-1; V: TRBV7-2; size: .; D: .; DNA: TGTGCCAGCGCCCGGAGGGCCTTGAATGAGCAGTTCTTC; CDR3: CASARRALNEQFF
J: TRBJ2-1; V: TRBV27; size: few; D: TRBD1; DNA: TGTGCCAGCACCGAGACAGGGGGCCCTACGCGGCAGTTCTTC; CDR3: CASTETGGPTRQFF
J: TRBJ2-2; V: TRBV10-3; size: few; D: TRBD2; DNA: TGTGCCATCAGTGAGTCGCTAGCGGCCACCGGGGAGCTGTTTTTT; CDR3: CAISESLAATGELFF
J: TRBJ1-1; V: TRBV19; size: once; D: .; DNA: TGTGCCAGTGGGACCCGCTCTGAAGCTTTCTTT; CDR3: CASGTRSEAFF
J: TRBJ2-1; V: TRBV28; size: few; D: TRBD2; DNA: TGTGCCAGCAGTCAGTTCGCGGGAGTCTCCTACAATGAGCAGTTCTTC; CDR3: CASSQFAGVSYNEQFF
J: TRBJ1-5; V: TRBV7-6; size: .; D: .; DNA: TGTGCCAGCAGCTTATCGCTCGATCAGCCCCAGCATTTT; CDR3: CASSLSLDQPQHF
J: TRBJ1-5; V: TRBV6-5; size: few; D: .; DNA: TGTGCCAGCAGTTATAGGGATACAAGGACCAACTTGGATTTT; CDR3: CASSYRDTRTNLDF
J: TRBJ2-1; V: TRBV10-3; size: .; D: .; DNA: TGTGCCATCAGGGGGGACGGCTTCGATGAGCAGTTCTTC; CDR3: CAIRGDGFDEQFF
J: TRBJ2-3; V: TRBV6-6; size: .; D: .; DNA: TGTGCCAGCAGGCCCGGGGGCTACACAGATACGCAGTATTTT; CDR3: CASRPGGYTDTQYF
J: TRBJ2-5; V: TRBV11-2; size: .; D: .; DNA: TGTGCCAGCAGCGCAGTGCAAGAGACCCAGTACTTC; CDR3: CASSAVQETQYF
J: TRBJ2-3; V: TRBV7-6; size: few; D: TRBD2; DNA: TGTGCCAGCAGCTGGGGACTAGCGGGAAGCGCAGATACGCAGTATTTT; CDR3: CASSWGLAGSADTQYF
J: TRBJ1-1; V: TRBV4-2; size: .; D: TRBD1; DNA: TGTGCCAGCAGCCAATCGGACAGGGTGAACACTGAAGCTTTCTTT; CDR3: CASSQSDRVNTEAFF
J: TRBJ2-4; V: TRBV7-2; size: .; D: .; DNA: TGTGCCAGCAGCCCTTCAGGGCAGATCAAAAACATTCAGTACTTC; CDR3: CASSPSGQIKNIQYF
J: TRBJ1-2; V: TRBV7-8; size: .; D: TRBD1; DNA: TGTGCCAGCAGCTTAGGGGGACAGGCATATGGCTACACCTTC; CDR3: CASSLGGQAYGYTF
J: TRBJ2-5; V: TRBV11-2; size: .; D: TRBD2; DNA: TGTGCCAGCAGCTCACACACCTCGCTAGCGGGAGGAACCCAGTACTTC; CDR3: CASSSHTSLAGGTQYF